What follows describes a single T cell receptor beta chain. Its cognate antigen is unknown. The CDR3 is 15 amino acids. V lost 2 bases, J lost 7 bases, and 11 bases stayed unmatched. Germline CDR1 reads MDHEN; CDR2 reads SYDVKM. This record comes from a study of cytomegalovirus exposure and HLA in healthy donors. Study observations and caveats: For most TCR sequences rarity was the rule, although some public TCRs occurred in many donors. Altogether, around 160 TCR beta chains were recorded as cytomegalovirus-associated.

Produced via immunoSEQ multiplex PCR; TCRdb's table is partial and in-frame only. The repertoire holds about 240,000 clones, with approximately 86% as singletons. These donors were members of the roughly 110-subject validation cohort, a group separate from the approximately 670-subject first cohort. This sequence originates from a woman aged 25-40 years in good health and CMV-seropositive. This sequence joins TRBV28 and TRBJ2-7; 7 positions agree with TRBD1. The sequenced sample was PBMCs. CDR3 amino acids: CASSLQGTELGEQYF. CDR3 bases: TGTGCCAGCAGTTTACAAGGGACAGAACTGGGGGAGCAGTACTTC.